This passage covers 2 T cell receptor beta chains from one sample sequenced in a study of Graves' ophthalmopathy and Graves' hyperthyroidism. RNA transcripts were the template, and TCR beta CDR3 regions were amplified from them. The authors performed first-round RT-PCR with HTBI primers and then a second-round multiplex PCR. MiXCR, applied by TCRdb to the multiplex PCR reads, yields one record per CDR3 protein. The sample consists of 400,000 to 450,000 distinct CDR3 sequences, around 21% of them appearing once. The sequencing sample was made of peripheral blood. Every receptor here comes from a woman aged 18-29 years with stable Graves' hyperthyroidism.

This clonotype was observed a few times. The rearrangement links TRBV28 to TRBJ2-3, with 8 bases matching TRBD2. After removal of 10 bases from V and 6 bases from J, the junction contained 9 bases not matched to a gene. Per the germline V gene, CDR1 is MDHEN and CDR2 is SYDVKM. CDR3 length: 13 amino acids. The CDR3 DNA reads TGTGCCACCTTCGGGACTAGATTTGATACGCAGTATTTT. Protein product: CATFGTRFDTQYF.

This clonotype occurred many times. The chain recombines TRBV12-3 or TRBV12-4 with TRBJ1-3; D gene unclear. The CDR3 spans 12 residues. Trimming left V 3 bases short and J 5 bases short, with 5 bases between. This CDR3 reads CASSLLRNTIYF. Here the CDR3 DNA reads TGTGCCAGCAGTTTGCTCAGAAACACCATATATTTT.